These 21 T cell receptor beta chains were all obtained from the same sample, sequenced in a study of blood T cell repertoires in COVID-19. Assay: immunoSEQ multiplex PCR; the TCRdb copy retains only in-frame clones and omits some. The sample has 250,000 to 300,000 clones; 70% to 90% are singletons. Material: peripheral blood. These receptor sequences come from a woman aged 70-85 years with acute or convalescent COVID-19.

CDR3 protein: CASSPDRFHYEQYF. The CDR3 nucleotides read TGTGCCAGCAGCCCTGACAGGTTTCACTACGAGCAGTACTTC. The V call is TRBV2, the J call TRBJ2-7; TRBD1 is a possible D gene (6 bases). The CDR3 covers 14 residues. Trimming pared 6 bases from V and 3 bases from J, leaving 15 bases between. CDR1 is SNHLY, CDR2 FYNNEI, per germline.

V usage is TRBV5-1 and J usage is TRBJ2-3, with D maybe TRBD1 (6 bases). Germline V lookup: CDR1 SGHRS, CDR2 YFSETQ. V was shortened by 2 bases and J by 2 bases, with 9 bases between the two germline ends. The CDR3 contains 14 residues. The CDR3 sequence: CASSFRDNTDTQYF. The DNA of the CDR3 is TGCGCCAGCAGCTTTCGGGACAACACAGATACGCAGTATTTT.

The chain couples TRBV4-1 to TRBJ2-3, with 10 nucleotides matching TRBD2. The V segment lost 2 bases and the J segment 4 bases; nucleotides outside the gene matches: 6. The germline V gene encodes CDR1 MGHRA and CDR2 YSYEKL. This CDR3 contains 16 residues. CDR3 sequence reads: CASSQMISGGADTQYF. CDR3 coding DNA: TGCGCCAGCAGCCAAATGATCAGCGGGGGGGCAGATACGCAGTATTTT.

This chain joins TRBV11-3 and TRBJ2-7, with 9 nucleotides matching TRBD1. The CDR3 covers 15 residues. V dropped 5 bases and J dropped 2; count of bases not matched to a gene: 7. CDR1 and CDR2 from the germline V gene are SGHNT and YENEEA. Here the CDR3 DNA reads TGTGCCAGCAGCCCGACCGGGACAGGGCCCTACGAGCAGTACTTC. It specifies CASSPTGTGPYEQYF.

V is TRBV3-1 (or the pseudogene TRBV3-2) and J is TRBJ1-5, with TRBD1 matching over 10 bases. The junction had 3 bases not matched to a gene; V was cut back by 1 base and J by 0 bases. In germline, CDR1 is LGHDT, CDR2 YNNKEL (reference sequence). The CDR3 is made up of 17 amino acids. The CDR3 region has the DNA TGTGCCAGCAGCCAAGGGACAGGGGGTTATAGCAATCAGCCCCAGCATTTT. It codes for CASSQGTGGYSNQPQHF.

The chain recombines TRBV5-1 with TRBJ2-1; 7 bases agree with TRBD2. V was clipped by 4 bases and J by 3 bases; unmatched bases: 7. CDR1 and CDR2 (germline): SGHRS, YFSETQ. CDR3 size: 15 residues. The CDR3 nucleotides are TGCGCCAGCAGCCGGAGCGGGGCAGACTACAATGAGCAGTTCTTC. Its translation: CASSRSGADYNEQFF.

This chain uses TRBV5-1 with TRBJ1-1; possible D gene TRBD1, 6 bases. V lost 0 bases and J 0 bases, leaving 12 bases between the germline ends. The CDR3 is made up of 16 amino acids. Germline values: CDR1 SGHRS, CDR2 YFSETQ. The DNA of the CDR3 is TGCGCCAGCAGCTTGGTTGGGGGGGACATGAACACTGAAGCTTTCTTT. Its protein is CASSLVGGDMNTEAFF.

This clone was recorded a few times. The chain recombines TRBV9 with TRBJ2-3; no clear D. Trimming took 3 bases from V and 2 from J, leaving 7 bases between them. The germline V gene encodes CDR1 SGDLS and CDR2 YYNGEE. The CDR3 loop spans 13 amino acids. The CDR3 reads CASSGAITDTQYF. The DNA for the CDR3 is TGTGCCAGCAGCGGCGCGATCACAGATACGCAGTATTTT.

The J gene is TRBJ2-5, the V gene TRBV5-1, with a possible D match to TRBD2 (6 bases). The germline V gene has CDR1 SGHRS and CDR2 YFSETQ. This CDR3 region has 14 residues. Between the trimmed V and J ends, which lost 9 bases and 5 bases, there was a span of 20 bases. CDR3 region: CATAVLGSGETQYF. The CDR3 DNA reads TGCGCCACCGCGGTTCTCGGCAGCGGGGAGACCCAGTACTTC.

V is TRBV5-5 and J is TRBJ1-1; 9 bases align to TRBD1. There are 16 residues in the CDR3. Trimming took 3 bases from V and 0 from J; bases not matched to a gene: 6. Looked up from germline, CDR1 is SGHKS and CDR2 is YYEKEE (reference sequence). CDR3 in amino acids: CASSSGTGNMNTEAFF. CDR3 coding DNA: TGTGCCAGCAGCTCAGGGACAGGGAATATGAACACTGAAGCTTTCTTT.

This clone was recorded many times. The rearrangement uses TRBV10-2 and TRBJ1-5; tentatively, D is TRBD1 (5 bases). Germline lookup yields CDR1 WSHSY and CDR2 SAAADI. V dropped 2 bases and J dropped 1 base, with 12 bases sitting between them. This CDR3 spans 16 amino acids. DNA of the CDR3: TGCGCCAGCAGTGAGGGGCAGGGTCGGAGCAATCAGCCCCAGCATTTT. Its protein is CASSEGQGRSNQPQHF.

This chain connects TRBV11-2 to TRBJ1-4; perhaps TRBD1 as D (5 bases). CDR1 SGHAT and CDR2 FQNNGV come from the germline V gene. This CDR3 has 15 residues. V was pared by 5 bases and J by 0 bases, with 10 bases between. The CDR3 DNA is TGTGCCAGCAGCCCCCGGACAACAACTAATGAAAAACTGTTTTTT. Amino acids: CASSPRTTTNEKLFF.

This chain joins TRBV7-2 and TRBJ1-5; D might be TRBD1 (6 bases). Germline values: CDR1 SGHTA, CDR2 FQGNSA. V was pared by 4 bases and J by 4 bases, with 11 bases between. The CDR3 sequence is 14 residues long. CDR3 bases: TGTGCCAGCAGCTGGGGGCGGGGGAATCAGCCCCAGCATTTT. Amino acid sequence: CASSWGRGNQPQHF. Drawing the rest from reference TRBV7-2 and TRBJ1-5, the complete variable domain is GAGVSQSPSNKVTEKGKDVELRCDPISGHTALYWYRQSLGQGLEFLIYFQGNSAPDKSGLPSDRFSAERTGGSVSTLTIQRTQQEDSAVYLCASSWGRGNQPQHFGDGTRLSIL.

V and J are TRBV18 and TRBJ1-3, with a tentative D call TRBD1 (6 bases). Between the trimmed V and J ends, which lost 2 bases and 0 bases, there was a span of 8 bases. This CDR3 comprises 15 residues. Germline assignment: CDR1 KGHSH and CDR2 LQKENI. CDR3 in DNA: TGTGCCAGCTCACCATGGACAGCCTCTGGAAACACCATATATTTT. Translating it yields CASSPWTASGNTIYF.

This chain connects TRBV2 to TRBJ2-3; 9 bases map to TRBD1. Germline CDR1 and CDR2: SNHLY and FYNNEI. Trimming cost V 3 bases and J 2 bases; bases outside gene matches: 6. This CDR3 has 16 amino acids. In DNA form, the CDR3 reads TGTGCCAGCAGTGAGGACAGGGGCCTGATCACAGATACGCAGTATTTT. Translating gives CASSEDRGLITDTQYF.

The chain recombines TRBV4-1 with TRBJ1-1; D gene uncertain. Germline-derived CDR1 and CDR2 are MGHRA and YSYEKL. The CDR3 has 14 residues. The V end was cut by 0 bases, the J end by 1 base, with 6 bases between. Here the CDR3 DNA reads TGCGCCAGCAGCCAAGATGGGAGGAACACTGAAGCTTTCTTT. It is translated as CASSQDGRNTEAFF.

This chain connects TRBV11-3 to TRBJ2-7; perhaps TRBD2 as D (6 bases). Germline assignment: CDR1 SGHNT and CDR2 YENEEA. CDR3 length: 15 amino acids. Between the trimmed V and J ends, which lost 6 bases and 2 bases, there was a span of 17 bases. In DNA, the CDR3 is TGTGCCAGCAGTTATTATCGGACGGGGGCCTACGAGCAGTACTTC. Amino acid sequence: CASSYYRTGAYEQYF.

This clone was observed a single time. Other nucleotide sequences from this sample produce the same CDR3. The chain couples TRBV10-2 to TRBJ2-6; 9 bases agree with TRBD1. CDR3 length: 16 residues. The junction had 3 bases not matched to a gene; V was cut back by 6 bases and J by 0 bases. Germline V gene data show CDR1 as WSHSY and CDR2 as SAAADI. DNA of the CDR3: TGCGCCAGCAGCGACAGGGGGGCCTCTGGGGCCAACGTCCTGACTTTC. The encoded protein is CASSDRGASGANVLTF.

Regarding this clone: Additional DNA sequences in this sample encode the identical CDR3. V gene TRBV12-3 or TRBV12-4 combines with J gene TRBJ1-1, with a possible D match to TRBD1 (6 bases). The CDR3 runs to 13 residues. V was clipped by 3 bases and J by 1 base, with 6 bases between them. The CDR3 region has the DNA TGTGCCAGCAGTTTGGGGGCGAACACTGAAGCTTTCTTT. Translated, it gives CASSLGANTEAFF.

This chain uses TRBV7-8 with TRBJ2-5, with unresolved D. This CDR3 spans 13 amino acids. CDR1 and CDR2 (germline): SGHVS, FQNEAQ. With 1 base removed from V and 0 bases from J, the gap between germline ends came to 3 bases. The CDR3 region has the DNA TGTGCCAGCAGCTTAGTCTACCAAGAGACCCAGTACTTC. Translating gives CASSLVYQETQYF. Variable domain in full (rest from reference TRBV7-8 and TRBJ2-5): GAGVSQSPRYKVAKRGQDVALRCDPISGHVSLFWYQQALGQGPEFLTYFQNEAQLDKSGLPSDRFFAERPEGSVSTLKIQRTQQEDSAVYLCASSLVYQETQYFGPGTRLLVL.

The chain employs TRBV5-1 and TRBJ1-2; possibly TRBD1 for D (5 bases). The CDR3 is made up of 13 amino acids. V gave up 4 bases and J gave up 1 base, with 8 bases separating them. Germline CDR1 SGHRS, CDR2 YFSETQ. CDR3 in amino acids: CASSDDSNYGYTF. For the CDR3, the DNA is TGCGCCAGCAGCGACGACAGTAACTATGGCTACACCTTC.